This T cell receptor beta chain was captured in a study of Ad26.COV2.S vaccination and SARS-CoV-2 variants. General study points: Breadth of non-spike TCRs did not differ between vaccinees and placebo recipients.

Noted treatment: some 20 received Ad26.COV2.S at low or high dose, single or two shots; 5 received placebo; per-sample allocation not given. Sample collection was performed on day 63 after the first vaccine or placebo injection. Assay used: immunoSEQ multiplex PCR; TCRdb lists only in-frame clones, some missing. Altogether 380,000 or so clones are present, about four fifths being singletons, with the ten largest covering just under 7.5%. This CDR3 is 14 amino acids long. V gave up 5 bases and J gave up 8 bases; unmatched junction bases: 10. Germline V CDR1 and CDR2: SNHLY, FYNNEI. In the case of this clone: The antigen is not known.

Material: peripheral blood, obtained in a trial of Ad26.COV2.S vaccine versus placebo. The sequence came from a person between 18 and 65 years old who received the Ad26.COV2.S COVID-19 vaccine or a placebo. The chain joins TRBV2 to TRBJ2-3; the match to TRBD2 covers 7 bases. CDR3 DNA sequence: TGTGCCAGCAGTCCGACCAGTTGGGAGGGTACGCAGTATTTT. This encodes CASSPTSWEGTQYF. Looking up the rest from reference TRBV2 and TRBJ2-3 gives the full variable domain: EPEVTQTPSHQVTQMGQEVILRCVPISNHLYFYWYRQILGQKVEFLVSFYNNEISEKSEIFDDQFSVERPDGSNFTLKIRSTKLEDSAMYFCASSPTSWEGTQYFGPGTRLTVL.